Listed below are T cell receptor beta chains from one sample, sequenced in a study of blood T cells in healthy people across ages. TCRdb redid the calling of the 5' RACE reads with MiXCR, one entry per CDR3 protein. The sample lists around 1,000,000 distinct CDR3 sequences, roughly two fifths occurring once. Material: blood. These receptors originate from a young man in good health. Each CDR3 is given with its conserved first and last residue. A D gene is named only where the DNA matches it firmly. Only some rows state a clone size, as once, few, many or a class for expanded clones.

CDR3 protein: CACGPATEAFF; CDR3 DNA: TGTGCCTGCGGCCCGGCCACTGAAGCTTTCTTT; clone size: .; D gene: .; J gene: TRBJ1-1; V gene: TRBV6-5
CDR3 protein: CASSLNANTEAFF; CDR3 DNA: TGTGCCAGCAGCTTAAACGCGAACACTGAAGCTTTCTTT; clone size: many; D gene: .; J gene: TRBJ1-1; V gene: TRBV5-1
CDR3 protein: CASSLYSAGQEKLFF; CDR3 DNA: TGTGCCAGCAGCTTGTACTCCGCCGGGCAGGAAAAACTGTTTTTT; clone size: few; D gene: .; J gene: TRBJ1-4; V gene: TRBV5-6
CDR3 protein: CSARAGDHYGYTF; CDR3 DNA: TGCAGTGCTAGAGCAGGGGACCACTATGGCTACACCTTC; clone size: .; D gene: .; J gene: TRBJ1-2; V gene: TRBV20-1
CDR3 protein: CASVGDGGLGELFF; CDR3 DNA: TGTGCCAGCGTTGGTGACGGCGGGCTTGGGGAGCTGTTTTTT; clone size: .; D gene: .; J gene: TRBJ2-2; V gene: TRBV6-5
CDR3 protein: CASRIGADTQYF; CDR3 DNA: TGTGCCAGCAGGATCGGCGCAGATACGCAGTATTTT; clone size: few; D gene: .; J gene: TRBJ2-3; V gene: TRBV27
CDR3 protein: CAISLTGPTSSTDTQYF; CDR3 DNA: TGTGCCATCAGCCTGACAGGGCCGACCTCTAGCACAGATACGCAGTATTTT; clone size: .; D gene: TRBD1; J gene: TRBJ2-3; V gene: TRBV10-3
CDR3 protein: CSASRGTVTNTEAFF; CDR3 DNA: TGCAGTGCTAGTCGGGGGACAGTCACGAACACTGAAGCTTTCTTT; clone size: .; D gene: TRBD1; J gene: TRBJ1-1; V gene: TRBV20-1
CDR3 protein: CASSQEWNSDGTQYF; CDR3 DNA: TGTGCCAGCAGCCAAGAGTGGAACAGTGATGGGACCCAGTACTTC; clone size: .; D gene: .; J gene: TRBJ2-5; V gene: TRBV4-2
CDR3 protein: CASSSPGVGFYGYTF; CDR3 DNA: TGTGCTAGCAGCTCCCCGGGAGTAGGGTTCTATGGCTACACCTTC; clone size: few; D gene: .; J gene: TRBJ1-2; V gene: TRBV3-1
CDR3 protein: CASTQDRGSYEQYF; CDR3 DNA: TGTGCCAGCACGCAGGACAGGGGCTCCTACGAGCAGTACTTC; clone size: .; D gene: TRBD1; J gene: TRBJ2-7; V gene: TRBV2
CDR3 protein: CAGGLDRLISYNEQFF; CDR3 DNA: TGTGCCGGGGGGTTGGACAGGCTGATCTCCTACAATGAGCAGTTCTTC; clone size: few; D gene: .; J gene: TRBJ2-1; V gene: TRBV6-1
CDR3 protein: CASSQERREHTQYF; CDR3 DNA: TGTGCCAGCAGCCAAGAAAGGCGAGAGCATACGCAGTATTTT; clone size: .; D gene: .; J gene: TRBJ2-3; V gene: TRBV14
CDR3 protein: CASSKKYNEQFF; CDR3 DNA: TGTGCCAGTTCCAAAAAGTACAATGAGCAGTTCTTC; clone size: .; D gene: .; J gene: TRBJ2-1; V gene: TRBV19
CDR3 protein: CASSSATEDYGYTF; CDR3 DNA: TGTGCCAGCAGCTCCGCGACAGAAGACTATGGCTACACCTTC; clone size: .; D gene: .; J gene: TRBJ1-2; V gene: TRBV7-9
CDR3 protein: CSARTGGNNQPQHF; CDR3 DNA: TGCAGTGCTAGAACAGGGGGGAACAATCAGCCCCAGCATTTT; clone size: .; D gene: TRBD1; J gene: TRBJ1-5; V gene: TRBV20-1
CDR3 protein: CASSWGPNTEAFF; CDR3 DNA: TGTGCCAGCAGTTGGGGACCGAACACTGAAGCTTTCTTT; clone size: few; D gene: .; J gene: TRBJ1-1; V gene: TRBV6-2/TRBV6-3
CDR3 protein: CSARDLAKLKAQFF; CDR3 DNA: TGCAGTGCTAGAGATCTAGCGAAGCTTAAAGCCCAGTTCTTC; clone size: .; D gene: .; J gene: TRBJ2-1; V gene: TRBV20-1
CDR3 protein: CASSVSVSRAQYF; CDR3 DNA: TGTGCCAGCAGTGTCTCAGTCTCCAGGGCCCAGTACTTC; clone size: .; D gene: .; J gene: TRBJ2-5; V gene: TRBV6-1
CDR3 protein: CASSPRDRAGNQPQHF; CDR3 DNA: TGCGCCAGCAGCCCTCGGGACAGGGCGGGCAATCAGCCCCAGCATTTT; clone size: .; D gene: TRBD1; J gene: TRBJ1-5; V gene: TRBV4-3
CDR3 protein: CASSPGLGTSDLDEQYF; CDR3 DNA: TGTGCCAGCAGCCCTGGACTCGGGACTAGCGATTTGGATGAGCAGTACTTC; clone size: .; D gene: TRBD2; J gene: TRBJ2-4; V gene: TRBV9
CDR3 protein: CASSQDYGGEGDTQYF; CDR3 DNA: TGTGCCAGCAGCCAAGATTACGGGGGCGAGGGAGATACGCAGTATTTT; clone size: few; D gene: .; J gene: TRBJ2-3; V gene: TRBV4-2
CDR3 protein: CASSYHTGTGDGYTF; CDR3 DNA: TGTGCCAGCAGTTACCACACCGGGACAGGGGATGGCTACACCTTC; clone size: .; D gene: TRBD1; J gene: TRBJ1-2; V gene: TRBV6-2/TRBV6-3
CDR3 protein: CASSLQGGGRYTEAFF; CDR3 DNA: TGCGCCAGCAGCTTGCAGGGGGGCGGAAGGTACACTGAAGCTTTCTTT; clone size: few; D gene: TRBD1; J gene: TRBJ1-1; V gene: TRBV5-1
CDR3 protein: CASSYSGGRNNEQFF; CDR3 DNA: TGTGCCAGCAGTTACTCGGGGGGGCGGAACAATGAGCAGTTCTTC; clone size: .; D gene: .; J gene: TRBJ2-1; V gene: TRBV6-5
CDR3 protein: CASSQQPRQGEEKLFF; CDR3 DNA: TGTGCCAGCAGCCAACAGCCTCGACAGGGAGAAGAAAAACTGTTTTTT; clone size: few; D gene: TRBD1; J gene: TRBJ1-4; V gene: TRBV7-9
CDR3 protein: CASSQSLNSALHF; CDR3 DNA: TGTGCCAGCAGCCAAAGCTTGAATTCAGCCCTCCACTTT; clone size: .; D gene: .; J gene: TRBJ1-6; V gene: TRBV14
CDR3 protein: CASSYRRLDNEQFF; CDR3 DNA: TGTGCCAGCAGTTACAGGAGACTGGACAATGAGCAGTTCTTC; clone size: .; D gene: .; J gene: TRBJ2-1; V gene: TRBV6-2/TRBV6-3
CDR3 protein: CASSLGTVSGYNSPLHF; CDR3 DNA: TGCGCCAGCAGCTTGGGGACAGTTTCGGGCTATAATTCACCCCTCCACTTT; clone size: .; D gene: .; J gene: TRBJ1-6; V gene: TRBV5-1
CDR3 protein: CASTNSGRRTYGYTF; CDR3 DNA: TGTGCCAGCACCAACTCGGGGCGAAGGACCTATGGCTACACCTTC; clone size: few; D gene: .; J gene: TRBJ1-2; V gene: TRBV6-6
CDR3 protein: CASSPFIPLRRGSYEQYF; CDR3 DNA: TGTGCCAGCAGCCCCTTCATTCCTCTCAGGAGGGGTTCCTACGAGCAGTACTTC; clone size: .; D gene: .; J gene: TRBJ2-7; V gene: TRBV3-1
CDR3 protein: CASSFTGQDYNEQFF; CDR3 DNA: TGTGCCAGCAGCTTTACGGGACAGGATTACAATGAGCAGTTCTTC; clone size: few; D gene: TRBD1; J gene: TRBJ2-1; V gene: TRBV9
CDR3 protein: CSVAPGLSNQPQHF; CDR3 DNA: TGCAGCGTAGCTCCGGGACTAAGCAATCAGCCCCAGCATTTT; clone size: .; D gene: .; J gene: TRBJ1-5; V gene: TRBV29-1
CDR3 protein: CATSEVSEQFF; CDR3 DNA: TGTGCCACCAGTGAGGTCAGTGAGCAGTTCTTC; clone size: .; D gene: .; J gene: TRBJ2-1; V gene: TRBV24-1
CDR3 protein: CASSVVGGEQFF; CDR3 DNA: TGTGCCAGCAGCGTAGTTGGTGGCGAGCAGTTCTTC; clone size: few; D gene: .; J gene: TRBJ2-1; V gene: TRBV9
CDR3 protein: CASSQGVDEKLFF; CDR3 DNA: TGCGCCAGCAGCCAAGGAGTGGATGAAAAACTGTTTTTT; clone size: many; D gene: .; J gene: TRBJ1-4; V gene: TRBV4-1
CDR3 protein: CSARDVRGGDTGELFF; CDR3 DNA: TGCAGTGCTAGAGATGTCCGAGGCGGGGACACCGGGGAGCTGTTTTTT; clone size: .; D gene: .; J gene: TRBJ2-2; V gene: TRBV20-1
CDR3 protein: CASNRVPNTEAFF; CDR3 DNA: TGTGCCAGTAACAGGGTTCCGAACACTGAAGCTTTCTTT; clone size: few; D gene: .; J gene: TRBJ1-1; V gene: TRBV2
CDR3 protein: CSAPHRDNYGYTF; CDR3 DNA: TGCAGTGCCCCCCACCGGGACAACTATGGCTACACCTTC; clone size: .; D gene: .; J gene: TRBJ1-2; V gene: TRBV20-1
CDR3 protein: CASSLTTGANGYTF; CDR3 DNA: TGTGCCAGCAGCCTTACGACAGGGGCGAATGGCTACACCTTC; clone size: .; D gene: TRBD1; J gene: TRBJ1-2; V gene: TRBV9
CDR3 protein: CSVREDEQYF; CDR3 DNA: TGCAGCGTTCGGGAAGACGAGCAGTACTTC; clone size: .; D gene: .; J gene: TRBJ2-7; V gene: TRBV29-1
CDR3 protein: CSAPLNGQGEKLFF; CDR3 DNA: TGCAGTGCCCCACTTAACGGACAGGGGGAAAAACTGTTTTTT; clone size: .; D gene: TRBD1; J gene: TRBJ1-4; V gene: TRBV20-1
CDR3 protein: CASSPLSRGDEQYF; CDR3 DNA: TGTGCCAGCAGCCCTCTCTCGCGGGGGGATGAGCAGTACTTC; clone size: few; D gene: TRBD2; J gene: TRBJ2-7; V gene: TRBV11-2
CDR3 protein: CASSRAGIVYSPLHF; CDR3 DNA: TGCGCCAGCAGCCGGGCAGGGATTGTGTATTCACCCCTCCACTTT; clone size: .; D gene: .; J gene: TRBJ1-6; V gene: TRBV5-1
CDR3 protein: CASRKTGTYNEQFF; CDR3 DNA: TGTGCCAGCAGAAAGACGGGAACCTACAATGAGCAGTTCTTC; clone size: .; D gene: .; J gene: TRBJ2-1; V gene: TRBV12-3/TRBV12-4
CDR3 protein: CASRGGSTTNEKLFF; CDR3 DNA: TGTGCCAGCAGGGGCGGGAGTACAACTAATGAAAAACTGTTTTTT; clone size: .; D gene: .; J gene: TRBJ1-4; V gene: TRBV2
CDR3 protein: CASSSGTVRADTQYF; CDR3 DNA: TGCGCCAGCAGCTCCGGGACAGTTCGCGCAGATACGCAGTATTTT; clone size: .; D gene: TRBD1; J gene: TRBJ2-3; V gene: TRBV5-1
CDR3 protein: CASSPPGLGADTQYF; CDR3 DNA: TGTGCCAGCAGCCCCCCGGGACTAGGAGCAGATACGCAGTATTTT; clone size: many; D gene: TRBD2; J gene: TRBJ2-3; V gene: TRBV12-3/TRBV12-4
CDR3 protein: CSAGAGYGYTF; CDR3 DNA: TGCAGTGCTGGAGCGGGTTATGGCTACACCTTC; clone size: .; D gene: .; J gene: TRBJ1-2; V gene: TRBV20-1
CDR3 protein: CVISDGVAGGPADTQYF; CDR3 DNA: TGTGTCATCAGTGACGGTGTAGCGGGGGGGCCCGCAGATACGCAGTATTTT; clone size: .; D gene: TRBD2; J gene: TRBJ2-3; V gene: TRBV10-3
CDR3 protein: CASSQAGHQTAEQFF; CDR3 DNA: TGCGCCAGCAGCCAAGCGGGACACCAAACCGCTGAGCAGTTCTTC; clone size: few; D gene: .; J gene: TRBJ2-1; V gene: TRBV4-3